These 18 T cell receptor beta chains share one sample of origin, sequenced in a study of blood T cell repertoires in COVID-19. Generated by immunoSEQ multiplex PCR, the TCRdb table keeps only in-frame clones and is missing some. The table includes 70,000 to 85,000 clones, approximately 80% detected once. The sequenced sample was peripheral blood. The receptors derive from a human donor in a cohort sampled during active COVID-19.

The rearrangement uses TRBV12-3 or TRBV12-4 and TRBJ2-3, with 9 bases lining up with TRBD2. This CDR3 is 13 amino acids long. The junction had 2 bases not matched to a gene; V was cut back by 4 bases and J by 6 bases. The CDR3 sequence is CASSSLAGDTQYF. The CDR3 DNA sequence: TGTGCCAGCAGTTCCCTAGCGGGGGATACGCAGTATTTT.

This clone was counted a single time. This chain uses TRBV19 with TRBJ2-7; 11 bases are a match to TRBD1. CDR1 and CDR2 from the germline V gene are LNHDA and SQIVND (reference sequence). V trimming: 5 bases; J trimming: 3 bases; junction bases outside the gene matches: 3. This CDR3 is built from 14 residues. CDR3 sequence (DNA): TGTGCCAGTAGTCTCGGGACAGGGGGCTACGAGCAGTACTTC. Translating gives CASSLGTGGYEQYF.

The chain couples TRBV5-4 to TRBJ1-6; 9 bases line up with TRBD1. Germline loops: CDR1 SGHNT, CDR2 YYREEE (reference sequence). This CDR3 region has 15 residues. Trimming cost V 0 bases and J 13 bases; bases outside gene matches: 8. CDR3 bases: TGTGCCAGCAGCTTGGCCGGGACAGGGAAAAGGCCCCTCCACTTT. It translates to CASSLAGTGKRPLHF.

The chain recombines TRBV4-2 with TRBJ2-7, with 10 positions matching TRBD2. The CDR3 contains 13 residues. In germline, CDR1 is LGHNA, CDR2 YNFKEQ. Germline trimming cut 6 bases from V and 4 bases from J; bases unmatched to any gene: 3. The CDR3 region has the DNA TGTGCCAGCAGACCGGGACTAGCGTACGAGCAGTACTTC. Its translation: CASRPGLAYEQYF.

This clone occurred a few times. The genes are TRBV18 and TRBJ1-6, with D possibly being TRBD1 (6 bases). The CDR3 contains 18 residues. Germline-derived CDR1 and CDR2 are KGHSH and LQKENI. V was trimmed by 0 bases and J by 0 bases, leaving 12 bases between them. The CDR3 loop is CASSPPRDTLSYNSPLHF. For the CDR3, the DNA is TGTGCCAGCTCACCACCCCGGGACACACTCTCCTATAATTCACCCCTCCACTTT.

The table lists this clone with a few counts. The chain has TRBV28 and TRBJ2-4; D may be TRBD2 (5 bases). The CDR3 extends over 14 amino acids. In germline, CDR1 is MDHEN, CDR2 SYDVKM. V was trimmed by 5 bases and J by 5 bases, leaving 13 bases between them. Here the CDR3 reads CASSRSEGENIQYF. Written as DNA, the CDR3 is TGTGCCAGCAGTAGGTCCGAGGGAGAAAACATTCAGTACTTC.

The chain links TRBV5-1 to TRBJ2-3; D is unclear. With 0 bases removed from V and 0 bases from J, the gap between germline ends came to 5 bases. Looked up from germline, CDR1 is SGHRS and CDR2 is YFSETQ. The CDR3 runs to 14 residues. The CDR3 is CASSLAQSTDTQYF. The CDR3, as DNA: TGCGCCAGCAGCTTGGCCCAAAGCACAGATACGCAGTATTTT.

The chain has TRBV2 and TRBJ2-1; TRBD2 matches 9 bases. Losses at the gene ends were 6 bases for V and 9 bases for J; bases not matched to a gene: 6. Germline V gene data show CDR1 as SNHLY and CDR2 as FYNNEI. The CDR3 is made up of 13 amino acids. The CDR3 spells CASRGEAGGEQFF. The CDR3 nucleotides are TGTGCCAGCAGGGGAGAAGCGGGAGGTGAGCAGTTCTTC.

CDR3 sequence: CASSPNERETQYF. The DNA of the CDR3 is TGCGCCAGCAGCCCCAACGAGCGGGAGACCCAGTACTTC. This chain links TRBV5-1 with TRBJ2-5; perhaps TRBD2 as D (5 bases). This CDR3 spans 13 amino acids. Trimming left V 4 bases short and J 5 bases short, with 12 bases between. Germline-derived CDR1 and CDR2 are SGHRS and YFSETQ.

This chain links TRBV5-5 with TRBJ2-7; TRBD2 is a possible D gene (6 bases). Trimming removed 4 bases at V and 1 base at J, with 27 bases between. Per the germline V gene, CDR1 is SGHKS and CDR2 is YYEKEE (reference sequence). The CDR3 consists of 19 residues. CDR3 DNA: TGTGCCAGCAGCCCGGGGGATCTAGCGATCCGAACATTATCCTACGAGCAGTACTTC. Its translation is CASSPGDLAIRTLSYEQYF.

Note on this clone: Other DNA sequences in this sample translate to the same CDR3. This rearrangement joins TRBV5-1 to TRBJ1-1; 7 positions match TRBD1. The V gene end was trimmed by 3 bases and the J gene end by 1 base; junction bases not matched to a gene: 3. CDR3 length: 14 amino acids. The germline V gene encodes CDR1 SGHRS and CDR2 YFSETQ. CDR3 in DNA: TGCGCCAGCAGCTCCCAGGGGGGGAACACTGAAGCTTTCTTT. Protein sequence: CASSSQGGNTEAFF.

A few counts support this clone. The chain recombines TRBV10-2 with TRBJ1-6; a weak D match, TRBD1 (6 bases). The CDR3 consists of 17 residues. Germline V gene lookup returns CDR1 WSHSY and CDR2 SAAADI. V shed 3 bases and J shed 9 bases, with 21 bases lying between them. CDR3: CASSDGQKDSRGSPLHF. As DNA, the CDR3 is TGCGCCAGCAGTGACGGACAGAAGGATTCTCGGGGTTCACCCCTCCACTTT.

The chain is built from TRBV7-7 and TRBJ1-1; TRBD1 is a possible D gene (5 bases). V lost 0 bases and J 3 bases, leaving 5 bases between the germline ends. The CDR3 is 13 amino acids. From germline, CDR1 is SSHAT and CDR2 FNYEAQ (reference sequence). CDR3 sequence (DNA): TGTGCCAGCAGCTTAGCACAGGACACTGAAGCTTTCTTT. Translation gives CASSLAQDTEAFF.

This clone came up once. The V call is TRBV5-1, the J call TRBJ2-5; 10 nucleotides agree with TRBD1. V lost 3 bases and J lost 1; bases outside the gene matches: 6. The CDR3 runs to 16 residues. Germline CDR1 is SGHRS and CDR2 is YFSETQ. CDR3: CASSSPGQGFQETQYF. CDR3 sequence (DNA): TGCGCCAGCAGCTCGCCGGGACAGGGGTTCCAAGAGACCCAGTACTTC. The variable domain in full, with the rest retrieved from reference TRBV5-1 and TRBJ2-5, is KAGVTQTPRYLIKTRGQQVTLSCSPISGHRSVSWYQQTPGQGLQFLFEYFSETQRNKGNFPGRFSGRQFSNSRSEMNVSTLELGDSALYLCASSSPGQGFQETQYFGPGTRLLVL.

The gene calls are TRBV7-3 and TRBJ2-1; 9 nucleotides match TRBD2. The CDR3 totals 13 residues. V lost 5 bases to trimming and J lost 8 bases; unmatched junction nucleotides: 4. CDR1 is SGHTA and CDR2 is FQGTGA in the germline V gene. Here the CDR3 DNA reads TGTGCCAGCAGCCGTAGCGGGAGCGATGAGCAGTTCTTC. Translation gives CASSRSGSDEQFF.

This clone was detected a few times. The CDR3 DNA sequence: TGCGCCAGCAGCCAGGCCGCGGGGAGGCGTGAAAAACTGTTTTTT. It encodes CASSQAAGRREKLFF. The chain combines TRBV4-1 with TRBJ1-4; no reliable D call. CDR1 is MGHRA, CDR2 YSYEKL, per germline. CDR3 size: 15 residues. The V end was cut by 3 bases, the J end by 7 bases, with 15 bases between.

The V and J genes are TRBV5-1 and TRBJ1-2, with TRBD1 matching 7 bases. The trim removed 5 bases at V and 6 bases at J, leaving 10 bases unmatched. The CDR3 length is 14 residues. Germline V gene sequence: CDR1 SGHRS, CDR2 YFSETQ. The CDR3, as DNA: TGCGCCAGCAGTTTAGACAGGGCGGGGAATGGCTACACCTTC. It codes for CASSLDRAGNGYTF.

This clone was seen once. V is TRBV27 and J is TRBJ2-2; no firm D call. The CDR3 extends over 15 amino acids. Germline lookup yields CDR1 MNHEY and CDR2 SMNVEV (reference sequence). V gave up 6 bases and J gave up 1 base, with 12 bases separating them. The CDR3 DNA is TGTGCCAGCAGCCGTGACGCGGTGAACACCGGGGAGCTGTTTTTT. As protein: CASSRDAVNTGELFF.